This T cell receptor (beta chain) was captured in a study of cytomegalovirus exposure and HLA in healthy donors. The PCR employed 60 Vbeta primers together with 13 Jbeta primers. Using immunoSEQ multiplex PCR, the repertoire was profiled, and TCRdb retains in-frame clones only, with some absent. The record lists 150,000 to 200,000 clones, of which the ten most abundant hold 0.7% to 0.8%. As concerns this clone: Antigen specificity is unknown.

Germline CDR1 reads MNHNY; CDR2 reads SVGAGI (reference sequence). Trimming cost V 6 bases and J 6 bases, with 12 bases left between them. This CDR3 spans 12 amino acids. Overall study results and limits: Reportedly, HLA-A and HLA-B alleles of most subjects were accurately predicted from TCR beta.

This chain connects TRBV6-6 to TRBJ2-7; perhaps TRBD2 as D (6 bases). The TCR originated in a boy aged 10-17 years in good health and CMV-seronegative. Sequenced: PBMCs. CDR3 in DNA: TGTGCCAGCAGCTCCCTAGCGATCGAGCAGTACTTC. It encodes CASSSLAIEQYF.